The clone carrying this T cell receptor beta chain turned up a few times. Its antigen is currently unknown. RNA transcripts yielded amplified TCR beta CDR3 regions. First-round RT-PCR with HTBI primers amplified the TCR CDR3 region. TCRdb reanalysed the multiplex PCR reads using MiXCR and keeps one entry per CDR3 protein. Of fewer than 450,000 distinct CDR3 sequences listed, about 17% are singletons. This specimen belongs to a study of T cells in Graves' hyperthyroidism and ophthalmopathy. Patients aged 18 to 65 had newly diagnosed hyperthyroidism that had lasted under 2 months. Uncontrolled infections, other autoimmune diseases, pregnancy or lactation led to exclusion of patients. The sample of blood was obtained at first hyperthyroidism diagnosis (before any ophthalmopathy symptoms). Study-level results: A 13 V-J signature model discriminated ophthalmopathy versus stable hyperthyroidism.

V was shortened by 3 bases and J by 0 bases, with 6 bases between the two germline ends. The CDR3 length is 14 residues. Germline V lookup: CDR1 ENHRY, CDR2 SYGVKD. The source is a woman younger than 45 with Graves' hyperthyroidism that later progressed to Graves' ophthalmopathy. The specimen was blood. The J gene is TRBJ1-3, the V gene TRBV10-3, with D uncertain. CDR3: CAISELRSGNTIYF. DNA for the CDR3: TGTGCCATCAGTGAATTACGCTCTGGAAACACCATATATTTT.